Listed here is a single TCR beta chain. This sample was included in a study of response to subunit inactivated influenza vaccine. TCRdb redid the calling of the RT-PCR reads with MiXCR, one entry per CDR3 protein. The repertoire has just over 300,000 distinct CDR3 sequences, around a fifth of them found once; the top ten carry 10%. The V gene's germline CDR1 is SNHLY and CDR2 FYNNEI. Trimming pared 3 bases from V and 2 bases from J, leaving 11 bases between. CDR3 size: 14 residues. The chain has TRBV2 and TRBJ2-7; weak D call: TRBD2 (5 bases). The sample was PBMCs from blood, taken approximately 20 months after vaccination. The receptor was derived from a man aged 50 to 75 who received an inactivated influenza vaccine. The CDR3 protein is CASSDSVRPYEQYF. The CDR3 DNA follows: TGTGCCAGCAGTGATAGCGTTAGACCCTACGAGCAGTACTTC.